This TCR beta chain was recovered during a study of Ad26.COV2.S vaccination and SARS-CoV-2 variants. Study-level findings and limits: Vaccinated individuals (as opposed to placebo recipients) had higher spike-specific TCR breadth. The analyses of TCR breadth and depth may have understated the size of total T cell responses.

Treatment reported: 19 received Ad26.COV2.S at low or high dose, single or two shots; 5 received placebo; per-sample allocation not given. At day 63 after the first vaccine or placebo injection, samples were drawn. This clone was counted once. What it binds is not known. The assay was immunoSEQ multiplex PCR, and TCRdb's table has in-frame clones only and misses some. The sample records 440,000 or so clones, 90% being singletons. The V gene's germline CDR1 is SEHNR and CDR2 FQNEAQ (reference sequence). The CDR3 sequence is 16 residues long. J lost 8 bases, V lost 4 bases, and 12 bases had no gene match.

The receptor was derived from a person between 18 and 65 years old who received the Ad26.COV2.S COVID-19 vaccine or a placebo. This chain joins TRBV7-9 and TRBJ2-4, with TRBD1 matching 9 bases. Here the sequenced sample was peripheral blood, taken in a trial of Ad26.COV2.S vaccine versus placebo. In DNA, the CDR3 is TGTGCCAGCAGCTCAACAACAGGGGGCGTTCATTACATTCAGTACTTC. It encodes CASSSTTGGVHYIQYF.